This T cell receptor beta chain was identified during a study of blood T cells in healthy people across ages. Findings and caveats of the study: Older age coincided with a roughly linear decline in TCR beta diversity per million T cells.

With 0 bases removed from V and 0 bases from J, the gap between germline ends came to 15 bases. The CDR3 extends over 16 amino acids. Germline CDR1 is SQVTM and CDR2 is ANQGSEA. A second roughly 7 to 12 cycle PCR used barcoded and J-beta primers. In TCRdb, the 5' RACE reads were re-called with MiXCR into one record per CDR3 protein. The table shows 550,000 to 700,000 distinct CDR3 sequences, with 25% to 30% occurring only once. About this clonotype: Its antigen is not known.

Specimen: blood. This clonotype was obtained from a woman between 65 and 79 years old in good health. The chain links TRBV29-1 to TRBJ2-7; tentatively, D is TRBD1 (6 bases). The CDR3 nucleotides are TGCAGCGTTGAAGATGAGGGGGTTTCGAGCTCCTACGAGCAGTACTTC. As protein: CSVEDEGVSSSYEQYF.